These 7 T cell receptor beta chains were sequenced from one sample in a study of STAT5B mutations in CD4+ large granular lymphocyte leukemia. This table comes from immunoSEQ multiplex PCR, and its TCRdb copy is limited to in-frame clones, with some not included. The sample lists some 23,000 clones; about 70% were seen once. The source material was CD4+ T cells from blood buffy coats. These receptors came from a human donor in good health.

The chain uses TRBV6-5 and TRBJ2-6; either TRBD1 or TRBD2 may fit D (5 bases each). V was pared by 7 bases and J by 4 bases, with 8 bases between. CDR3 length equals 13 residues. Germline V gene lookup returns CDR1 MNHEY and CDR2 SVGAGI. The CDR3 reads CASKGSGANVLTF. The DNA for the CDR3 is TGTGCCAGCAAGGGGAGCGGGGCCAACGTCCTGACTTTC.

This rearrangement joins TRBV18 to TRBJ1-5, with D tentatively TRBD1 (6 bases). V lost 3 bases, J lost 0 bases, and 15 bases lay in between. The V gene's germline CDR1 is KGHSH and CDR2 LQKENI. CDR3 length: 17 residues. This CDR3 is CASSPSIRGNSNQPQHF. CDR3 bases: TGTGCCAGCTCACCCTCTATCAGGGGCAATAGCAATCAGCCCCAGCATTTT. Based on the CDR3 plus reference TRBV18 and TRBJ1-5, the full variable domain is NAGVMQNPRHLVRRRGQEARLRCSPMKGHSHVYWYRQLPEEGLKFMVYLQKENIIDESGMPKERFSAEFPKEGPSILRIQQVVRGDSAAYFCASSPSIRGNSNQPQHFGDGTRLSIL.

This clone was found a few times. CDR3 loop: CASSQGSGDSQPQHF. The CDR3 DNA reads TGTGCCAGCAGCCAAGGGTCCGGGGACAGCCAGCCCCAGCATTTT. This rearrangement joins TRBV4-2 to TRBJ1-5; TRBD1 matches at 7 bases. V lost 1 base, J lost 7 bases, and 7 bases stayed unmatched. The germline gives CDR1 LGHNA, CDR2 YNFKEQ. This CDR3 has 15 amino acids.

The chain carries TRBV9 and TRBJ2-5; D is ambiguous. With 0 bases removed from V and 2 bases from J, the gap between germline ends came to 14 bases. Germline V gene data show CDR1 as SGDLS and CDR2 as YYNGEE. This CDR3 contains 16 residues. The CDR3 here is CASSVVAQDQQETQYF. Written as DNA, the CDR3 is TGTGCCAGCAGCGTAGTAGCCCAGGACCAGCAAGAGACCCAGTACTTC. The variable domain in full, completed from reference TRBV9 and TRBJ2-5, reads DSGVTQTPKHLITATGQRVTLRCSPRSGDLSVYWYQQSLDQGLQFLIQYYNGEERAKGNILERFSAQQFPDLHSELNLSSLELGDSALYFCASSVVAQDQQETQYFGPGTRLLVL.

The chain links TRBV6-5 to TRBJ2-5, with D possibly matching TRBD1 (5 bases). TRBJ2-7 explains the end of the DNA better; the J call may be wrong. This CDR3 is 14 amino acids long. Germline assignment: CDR1 MNHEY and CDR2 SVGAGI. CDR3 amino acids: CASSPGPRTHEQYF. The DNA for the CDR3 is TGTGCCAGCAGCCCTGGCCCAAGGACACACGAGCAGTACTTC.

The chain carries TRBV7-4 and TRBJ2-7, with D possibly being TRBD2 (6 bases). In germline, CDR1 is SGHVT, CDR2 SQSDAQ. Trimming stripped 3 bases from V and 5 bases from J, with 17 bases between. This CDR3 region has 15 residues. This CDR3 reads CASSFRDSPRDEQYF. The DNA of the CDR3 is TGTGCCAGCAGCTTCCGGGACTCCCCTCGGGACGAGCAGTACTTC.

The rearrangement uses TRBV7-3 and TRBJ2-1; 7 positions match TRBD1. Germline trimming cut 5 bases from V and 4 bases from J; bases unmatched to any gene: 8. The CDR3 contains 15 residues. CDR1 and CDR2 from the germline V gene are SGHTA and FQGTGA. The CDR3 region is CASSPTGTAYNEQFF. The DNA of the CDR3 is TGTGCCAGCAGCCCGACCGGGACAGCTTACAATGAGCAGTTCTTC.